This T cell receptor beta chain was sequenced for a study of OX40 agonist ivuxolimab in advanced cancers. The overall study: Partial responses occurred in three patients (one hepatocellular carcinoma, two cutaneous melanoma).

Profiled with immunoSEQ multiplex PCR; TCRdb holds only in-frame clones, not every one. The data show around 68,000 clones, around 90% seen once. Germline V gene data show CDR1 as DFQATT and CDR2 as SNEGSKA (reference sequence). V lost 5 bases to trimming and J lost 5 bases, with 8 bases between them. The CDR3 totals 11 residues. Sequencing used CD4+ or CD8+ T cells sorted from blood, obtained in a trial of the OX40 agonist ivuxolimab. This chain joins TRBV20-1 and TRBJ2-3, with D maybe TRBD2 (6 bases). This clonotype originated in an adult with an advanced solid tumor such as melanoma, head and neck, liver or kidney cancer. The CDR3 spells CSALSGDTQYF. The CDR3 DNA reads TGCAGTGCTCTTAGCGGAGATACGCAGTATTTT.